This T cell receptor beta chain was recorded in a study of shared clonotypes between healthy human individuals. Germline V gene data show CDR1 as SNHLY and CDR2 as FYNNEI. This CDR3 has 15 amino acids. Trimming removed 4 bases at V and 6 bases at J, with 16 bases between. Notes on the study in general: A handful of donors had around 5% of their naive CD4 clonotypes in common.

In its sample, this clone was seen once. What it recognizes is unknown. Healthy HIV-negative adults with no recent acute infections or vaccinations were recruited as donors. Several immunoSEQ plates received, in even portions, the genomic DNA of each subset. Libraries were prepared by immunoSEQ multiplex PCR; TCRdb keeps only in-frame clonotypes and omits some of them. Of 2 million to 2.5 million clones listed, 85% to 95% were seen once; the top ten hold around 0.38%. The sample taken for sequencing was naive CD4+ T cells from PBMCs. As for subset: CD45RA+ positively selected. V gene TRBV2 combines with J gene TRBJ2-1, with D perhaps matching TRBD2 (6 bases). The clonotype originates from a man aged 18 to 30 in good health. Some clones in this sample may be carry-over from other donors' samples. CDR3 sequence (DNA): TGTGCCAGCAGTGGAACTAGCAGTCGGGGCAATGAGCAGTTCTTC. Translating gives CASSGTSSRGNEQFF.